The rows below give T cell receptor beta chains drawn from one sample of a study of shared clonotypes between healthy human individuals. Only in-frame clones appear in the TCRdb table, and some are missing; sequencing was by immunoSEQ multiplex PCR. The table records about 230,000 clones, approximately 70% of them present only once. The sequenced sample was memory CD4+ T cells sorted from blood. These receptors were taken from a man aged 25-40 years in good health. The CDR3 runs from the conserved cysteine through the conserved F or W. D genes are given only for firm matches. Clone size is stated in some rows and not others, as once, few, many or a class when expanded.

CDR3 DNA	CDR3 protein	clone size	J gene	D gene	V gene
TGTGCCAGCTCAAGTGCCGAATACGAGCAGTACTTC	CASSSAEYEQYF	NA	TRBJ2-7	NA	TRBV18
TGTGCCAGCAGCGTAGGGCTAGCGGAAAGCTCCTACAATGAGCAGTTCTTC	CASSVGLAESSYNEQFF	few	TRBJ2-1	TRBD2	TRBV9
TGTGCCAGCAGCTTAGCGGTTGCGGGAGTGGGGTATTTT	CASSLAVAGVGYF	NA	TRBJ2-3	TRBD2	TRBV7-2
TGTGCCAGCAGCTTTACAGGGGCCACTGAAGCTTTCTTT	CASSFTGATEAFF	NA	TRBJ1-1	TRBD1	TRBV11-2
TGTGCCAGCAGCCCCGGACTAGGCGTTGGCGAATTT	CASSPGLGVGEF	NA	TRBJ2-3	TRBD2	TRBV14
TGTGCCAGCAGCACGGGACTAGCGGACAATGAGCAGTTCTTC	CASSTGLADNEQFF	NA	TRBJ2-1	TRBD2	TRBV11-1
TGTGCCATCACCTACCACGACAGGGCAGGTGGCTACACCTTC	CAITYHDRAGGYTF	NA	TRBJ1-2	TRBD1	TRBV28
TGTGCCAGCAGGGGACTAGCGGGGATTGCCTACGAGCAGTACTTC	CASRGLAGIAYEQYF	once	TRBJ2-7	TRBD2	TRBV11-2
TGTGCCAGCACTGGACACCTCCAAGAGACCCAGTACTTC	CASTGHLQETQYF	NA	TRBJ2-5	NA	TRBV28
TGTGCCAGCAGCACTGACCGGCTCGAGCAGTACTTC	CASSTDRLEQYF	NA	TRBJ2-7	NA	TRBV5-6
TGTGCCAGCAGACTCAGGGGGGGGGAGACCCAGTACTTC	CASRLRGGETQYF	NA	TRBJ2-5	NA	TRBV27
TGTGCCAGCAGTATGGAGAGATCCTACGAGCAGTACTTC	CASSMERSYEQYF	NA	TRBJ2-7	NA	TRBV6-1
TGTGCCAGCAGCGTACTCTCCTACGAGCAGTACTTC	CASSVLSYEQYF	NA	TRBJ2-7	NA	TRBV9
TGTGCCAGCAGCCCTCGGGTGGCGGGAGCTCTCGAGCAGTACTTC	CASSPRVAGALEQYF	once	TRBJ2-7	TRBD2	TRBV11-2
TGTGCCAGCAGCCAGCCCTTTGAGCAGTTCTTC	CASSQPFEQFF	once	TRBJ2-1	NA	TRBV5-8
TGTGCCAGCAGTGAATTCTTCACGGGACAGCGTAGGAGGAATGAGCAGTTCTTC	CASSEFFTGQRRRNEQFF	NA	TRBJ2-1	TRBD1	TRBV25-1
TGTGCCAGCAGTGAAGAACTAGCGGGAACCTACGAGCAGTACTTC	CASSEELAGTYEQYF	NA	TRBJ2-7	TRBD2	TRBV6-1
TGTGCCAGCAGCTTAAGTGGGACTAGTTACAATGAGCAGTTCTTC	CASSLSGTSYNEQFF	once	TRBJ2-1	TRBD2	TRBV7-3
TGTGCCAGTAGGGGAGGACTAGCGGGAGCAGGGAGCTCCTACAATGAGCAGTTCTTC	CASRGGLAGAGSSYNEQFF	NA	TRBJ2-1	TRBD2	TRBV19
TGTGCCAGTAGTTTTCAGGGAAGCAATCAGCCCCAGCATTTT	CASSFQGSNQPQHF	few	TRBJ1-5	NA	TRBV19
TGTGCCAGCAGCGTAGTGTCTGGCACTGAAGCTTTCTTT	CASSVVSGTEAFF	NA	TRBJ1-1	NA	TRBV9
TGTGCCAGCAGCTTGACCCAGCGCCAAGAGACCCAGTACTTC	CASSLTQRQETQYF	once	TRBJ2-5	NA	TRBV5-5
TGCGCCAGCAGCCAAGATTCCCAGATAAGCTACAATGAGCAGTTCTTC	CASSQDSQISYNEQFF	NA	TRBJ2-1	NA	TRBV4-1
TGTGCCAGCAGCCGACCCCCCCGGGAAAGCCCTCTTGAGCAGTACTTC	CASSRPPRESPLEQYF	NA	TRBJ2-7	NA	TRBV28
TGTGCCAGCAAGGGGAACAGGGGACCTGGAAACACCATATATTTT	CASKGNRGPGNTIYF	many	TRBJ1-3	TRBD1	TRBV2
TGTGCCATCAGAACACAGGGGGCGGATGGCTACACCTTC	CAIRTQGADGYTF	few	TRBJ1-2	TRBD1	TRBV10-3
TGCGCCAGCAGCTTGGACACCCCCTCAGGATACGAGCAGTACTTC	CASSLDTPSGYEQYF	NA	TRBJ2-7	NA	TRBV5-1
TGTGCCAGCAGCCGAAGTAGTACGGGAAACACCATATATTTT	CASSRSSTGNTIYF	NA	TRBJ1-3	NA	TRBV5-4
TGTGCCAGCAGTTCCGGACTGTCCAATGAGCAGTTCTTC	CASSSGLSNEQFF	NA	TRBJ2-1	NA	TRBV6-1
TGTGCCAGCAGCTTAAGTGGGTGGACACGGACAGATACGCAGTATTTT	CASSLSGWTRTDTQYF	NA	TRBJ2-3	NA	TRBV7-9
TGTGCCAGCAGTTTTCAGGGGGCCAATCAGCCCCAGCATTTT	CASSFQGANQPQHF	NA	TRBJ1-5	TRBD1	TRBV2
TGTGCCAGCAGCTTATTTGGGACTCCCAATAATGAGCAGTTCTTC	CASSLFGTPNNEQFF	many	TRBJ2-1	NA	TRBV7-3
TGTGCCAGCAGCTCATCGACAGGGGGCGGCACTGAAGCTTTCTTT	CASSSSTGGGTEAFF	NA	TRBJ1-1	TRBD1	TRBV11-2
TGTGCCAGCAGCTTGCAAGGGACAGCTCTTTCCTACGAGCAGTACTTC	CASSLQGTALSYEQYF	NA	TRBJ2-7	TRBD1	TRBV5-6
TGCAGCGTTGTATCTACCCCACAAAGCGAGCAGTACTTC	CSVVSTPQSEQYF	many	TRBJ2-7	NA	TRBV29-1
TGTGCCAGCAGCTTAGGGGGGTTCAATGGCTACACCTTC	CASSLGGFNGYTF	NA	TRBJ1-2	NA	TRBV11-2
TGTGCCACCAGCAGAGAGGGCCTGCTTAATGAGCAGTTCTTC	CATSREGLLNEQFF	NA	TRBJ2-1	NA	TRBV15
TGTGCCAGCGCCAGGGGGTTTAATCAGCCCCAGCATTTT	CASARGFNQPQHF	NA	TRBJ1-5	TRBD1	TRBV7-2
TGTGCCAGCAGGGGGGCGATAACAGATACGCAGTATTTT	CASRGAITDTQYF	NA	TRBJ2-3	NA	TRBV6-5
TGTGCCAGCAGTTACACCCTAGGACGAAGAGGGGAGCAGTTCTTC	CASSYTLGRRGEQFF	NA	TRBJ2-1	NA	TRBV6-5
TGTGCCTGGACTGTAAGCGGAGTCTCCTACAATGAGCAGTTCTTC	CAWTVSGVSYNEQFF	few	TRBJ2-1	NA	TRBV30
TGTGCCAGCTCACCAAGACAGGGGTCAGGAGATACGCAGTATTTT	CASSPRQGSGDTQYF	many	TRBJ2-3	TRBD1	TRBV18
TGTGCCAGCAGCGTGACAGGAAATTCCTACGAGCAGTACTTC	CASSVTGNSYEQYF	few	TRBJ2-7	NA	TRBV9
TGTGCCAGCAGCATAAAGGGGGCGCGGGGCACAGATACGCAGTATTTT	CASSIKGARGTDTQYF	NA	TRBJ2-3	TRBD1	TRBV5-8
TGTGCCAGCAGCTTGTCACAGGGCTACGAGCAGTACTTC	CASSLSQGYEQYF	NA	TRBJ2-7	NA	TRBV5-4
TGTGCCAGCAGTGCAATCGGGGTCCGACAAGAGACCCAGTACTTC	CASSAIGVRQETQYF	NA	TRBJ2-5	NA	TRBV25-1
TGTGCCAGCAGTCTACGTAAGGGATACGAGCAGTACTTC	CASSLRKGYEQYF	few	TRBJ2-7	NA	TRBV6-5